This is a list of T cell receptor beta chains from one sample in a study of blood T cell repertoires in COVID-19. TCRdb's copy holds only in-frame clones and misses some; the assay was immunoSEQ multiplex PCR. This sample has around 200,000 clones, with 80% to 90% found just once. The source material was PBMCs or T cells enriched from blood (not recorded which). All receptors come from a man aged 25-40 years who had recovered from COVID-19. Both conserved end residues are part of each CDR3. Fields, in order: clone size, J gene, D gene, V gene, CDR3 protein, CDR3 DNA. The D gene is left open where the match is weak. For some rows the clone size is stated as once, few or many, or as a class when expanded; others skip it.

abundance: .; j_gene: TRBJ2-3; d_gene: TRBD2; v_gene: TRBV27; CDR3aa: CASRVAGGLSTDTQYF; CDR3nt: TGTGCCAGCAGGGTAGCGGGAGGGCTTAGCACAGATACGCAGTATTTT
abundance: .; j_gene: TRBJ1-1; d_gene: .; v_gene: TRBV20-1; CDR3aa: CSASSGRMNTEAFF; CDR3nt: TGCAGTGCTAGTTCAGGGCGCATGAACACTGAAGCTTTCTTT
abundance: .; j_gene: TRBJ1-6; d_gene: TRBD1; v_gene: TRBV2; CDR3aa: CASSGTGGSPLHF; CDR3nt: TGTGCCAGCAGCGGGACAGGGGGTTCACCCCTCCACTTT
abundance: .; j_gene: TRBJ1-1; d_gene: .; v_gene: TRBV3-1/TRBV3-2; CDR3aa: CASSQVQGYGTEAFF; CDR3nt: TGTGCCAGCAGCCAAGTCCAGGGGTATGGGACTGAAGCTTTCTTT
abundance: .; j_gene: TRBJ2-5; d_gene: .; v_gene: TRBV4-1; CDR3aa: CASSQVVVRVRGQETQYF; CDR3nt: TGCGCCAGCAGCCAAGTTGTAGTCAGGGTTCGCGGCCAAGAGACCCAGTACTTC
abundance: .; j_gene: TRBJ2-1; d_gene: TRBD2; v_gene: TRBV30; CDR3aa: CAWRLAAVGNEQFF; CDR3nt: TGTGCCTGGAGACTAGCGGCAGTCGGGAATGAGCAGTTCTTC
abundance: .; j_gene: TRBJ1-6; d_gene: TRBD1; v_gene: TRBV7-2; CDR3aa: CASSHRQGGTYNSPLHF; CDR3nt: TGTGCCAGCAGCCATAGACAGGGTGGGACCTATAATTCACCCCTCCACTTT
abundance: .; j_gene: TRBJ2-1; d_gene: TRBD2; v_gene: TRBV5-1; CDR3aa: CASSLDPGGVNEQFF; CDR3nt: TGCGCCAGCAGCTTGGACCCGGGAGGGGTCAATGAGCAGTTCTTC
abundance: once; j_gene: TRBJ2-1; d_gene: TRBD2; v_gene: TRBV5-1; CDR3aa: CASGLADNNEQFF; CDR3nt: TGCGCCAGCGGGCTAGCGGATAACAATGAGCAGTTCTTC
abundance: .; j_gene: TRBJ2-5; d_gene: .; v_gene: TRBV29-1; CDR3aa: CSGQAQETQYF; CDR3nt: TGCAGCGGGCAGGCCCAAGAGACCCAGTACTTC
abundance: .; j_gene: TRBJ1-2; d_gene: TRBD1; v_gene: TRBV7-2; CDR3aa: CASSLDAGQGFGYTF; CDR3nt: TGTGCCAGCAGCTTAGACGCGGGACAGGGGTTCGGCTACACCTTC
abundance: .; j_gene: TRBJ2-3; d_gene: TRBD2; v_gene: TRBV24-1; CDR3aa: CATSALAGPIDTQYF; CDR3nt: TGTGCCACCAGTGCCCTAGCGGGACCGATAGATACGCAGTATTTT
abundance: .; j_gene: TRBJ2-1; d_gene: .; v_gene: TRBV5-1; CDR3aa: CASSFGGLSYNEQFF; CDR3nt: TGCGCCAGCAGCTTCGGGGGACTCAGCTACAATGAGCAGTTCTTC
abundance: few; j_gene: TRBJ1-4; d_gene: TRBD1; v_gene: TRBV3-1/TRBV3-2; CDR3aa: CASSPGQGDNEKLFF; CDR3nt: TGTGCCAGCAGCCCAGGACAGGGCGATAATGAAAAACTGTTTTTT
abundance: .; j_gene: TRBJ1-1; d_gene: TRBD1; v_gene: TRBV30; CDR3aa: CAWRTGALMNTEAFF; CDR3nt: TGTGCCTGGAGAACAGGGGCCCTCATGAACACTGAAGCTTTCTTT
abundance: .; j_gene: TRBJ2-5; d_gene: .; v_gene: TRBV18; CDR3aa: CASSPTNRQETQYF; CDR3nt: TGTGCCAGCTCACCAACGAACAGACAAGAGACCCAGTACTTC
abundance: .; j_gene: TRBJ1-6; d_gene: .; v_gene: TRBV5-4; CDR3aa: CASSLAPGNYNSPLHF; CDR3nt: TGTGCCAGCAGCTTGGCGCCGGGGAACTATAATTCACCCCTCCACTTT
abundance: once; j_gene: TRBJ1-1; d_gene: TRBD1; v_gene: TRBV9; CDR3aa: CASSVGTGANTEAFF; CDR3nt: TGTGCCAGCAGCGTAGGGACAGGGGCCAACACTGAAGCTTTCTTT
abundance: .; j_gene: TRBJ2-5; d_gene: TRBD2; v_gene: TRBV7-2; CDR3aa: CASSLRAGGPYQETQYF; CDR3nt: TGTGCCAGCAGCTTACGAGCGGGGGGTCCCTACCAAGAGACCCAGTACTTC
abundance: .; j_gene: TRBJ2-5; d_gene: TRBD2; v_gene: TRBV5-1; CDR3aa: CASSHSGGEQETQYF; CDR3nt: TGCGCCAGCAGCCACAGCGGGGGAGAACAAGAGACCCAGTACTTC
abundance: .; j_gene: TRBJ2-5; d_gene: .; v_gene: TRBV7-9; CDR3aa: CASSLLRVSQETQYF; CDR3nt: TGTGCCAGCAGCCTCCTGAGGGTTAGCCAAGAGACCCAGTACTTC
abundance: .; j_gene: TRBJ2-2; d_gene: .; v_gene: TRBV24-1; CDR3aa: CATSDPPFGELFF; CDR3nt: TGTGCCACCAGTGATCCCCCATTCGGGGAGCTGTTTTTT
abundance: .; j_gene: TRBJ2-1; d_gene: .; v_gene: TRBV24-1; CDR3aa: CATNGDTQNEQFF; CDR3nt: TGTGCCACCAACGGGGACACCCAGAATGAGCAGTTCTTC
abundance: .; j_gene: TRBJ1-1; d_gene: .; v_gene: TRBV7-9; CDR3aa: CASRSSGVNTEAFF; CDR3nt: TGTGCCAGCAGGTCGTCAGGTGTAAACACTGAAGCTTTCTTT